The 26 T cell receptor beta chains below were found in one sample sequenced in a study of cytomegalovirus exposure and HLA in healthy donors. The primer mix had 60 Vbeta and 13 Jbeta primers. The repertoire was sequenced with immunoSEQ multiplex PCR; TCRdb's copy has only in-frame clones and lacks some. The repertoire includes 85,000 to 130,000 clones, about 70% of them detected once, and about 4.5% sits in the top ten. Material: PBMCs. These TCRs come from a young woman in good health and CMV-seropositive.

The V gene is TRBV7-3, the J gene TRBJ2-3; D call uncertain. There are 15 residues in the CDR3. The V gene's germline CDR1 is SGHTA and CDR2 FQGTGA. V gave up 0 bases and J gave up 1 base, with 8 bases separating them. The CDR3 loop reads CASSLTVGRTDTQYF. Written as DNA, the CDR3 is TGTGCCAGCAGCTTAACGGTGGGCCGCACAGATACGCAGTATTTT.

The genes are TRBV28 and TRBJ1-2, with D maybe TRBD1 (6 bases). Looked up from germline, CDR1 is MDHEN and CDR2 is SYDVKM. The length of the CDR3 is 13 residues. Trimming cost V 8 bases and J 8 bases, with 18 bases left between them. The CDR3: CASGLGGAEGYTF. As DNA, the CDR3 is TGTGCCAGCGGATTAGGGGGGGCGGAGGGCTACACCTTC.

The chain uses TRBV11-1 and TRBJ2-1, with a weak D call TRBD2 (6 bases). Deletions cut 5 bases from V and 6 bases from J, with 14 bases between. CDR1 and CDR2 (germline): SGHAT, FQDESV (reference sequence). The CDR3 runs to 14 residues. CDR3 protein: CASSPPGTLNEQFF. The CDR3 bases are TGTGCCAGCAGCCCCCCCGGGACTCTCAATGAGCAGTTCTTC.

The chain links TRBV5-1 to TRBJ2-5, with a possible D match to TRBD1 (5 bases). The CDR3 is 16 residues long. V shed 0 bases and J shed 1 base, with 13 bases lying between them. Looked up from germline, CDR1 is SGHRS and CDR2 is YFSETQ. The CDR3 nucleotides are TGCGCCAGCAGCTTGGAGGGATTAGGGGCCCAAGAGACCCAGTACTTC. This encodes CASSLEGLGAQETQYF.

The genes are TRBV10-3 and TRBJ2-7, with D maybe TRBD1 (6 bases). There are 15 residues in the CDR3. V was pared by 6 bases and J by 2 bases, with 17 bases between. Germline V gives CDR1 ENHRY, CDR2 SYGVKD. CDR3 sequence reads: CAISSGAGVTYEQYF. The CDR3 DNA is TGTGCCATCAGCTCAGGGGCCGGGGTAACCTACGAGCAGTACTTC.

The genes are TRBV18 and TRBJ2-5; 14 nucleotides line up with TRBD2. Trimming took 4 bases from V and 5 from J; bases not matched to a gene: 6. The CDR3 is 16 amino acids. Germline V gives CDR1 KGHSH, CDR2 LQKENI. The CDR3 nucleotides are TGTGCCAGCTCACAGGGACTAGCGGGAGTTGAGGAGACCCAGTACTTC. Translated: CASSQGLAGVEETQYF.

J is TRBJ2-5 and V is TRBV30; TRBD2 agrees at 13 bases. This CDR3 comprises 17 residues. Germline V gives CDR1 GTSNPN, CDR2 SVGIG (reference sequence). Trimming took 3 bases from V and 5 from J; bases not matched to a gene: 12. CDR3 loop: CAWSAGTSGTNGETQYF. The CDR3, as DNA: TGTGCCTGGAGCGCTGGGACTAGCGGGACAAATGGGGAGACCCAGTACTTC.

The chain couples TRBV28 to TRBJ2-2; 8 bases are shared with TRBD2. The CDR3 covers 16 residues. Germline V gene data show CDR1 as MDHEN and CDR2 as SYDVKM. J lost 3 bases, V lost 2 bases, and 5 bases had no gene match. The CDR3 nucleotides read TGTGCCAGCAGTTTAGCGGGAGGAGGGTACACCGGGGAGCTGTTTTTT. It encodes CASSLAGGGYTGELFF. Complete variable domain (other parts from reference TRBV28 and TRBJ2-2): DVKVTQSSRYLVKRTGEKVFLECVQDMDHENMFWYRQDPGLGLRLIYFSYDVKMKEKGDIPEGYSVSREKKERFSLILESASTNQTSMYLCASSLAGGGYTGELFFGEGSRLTVL.

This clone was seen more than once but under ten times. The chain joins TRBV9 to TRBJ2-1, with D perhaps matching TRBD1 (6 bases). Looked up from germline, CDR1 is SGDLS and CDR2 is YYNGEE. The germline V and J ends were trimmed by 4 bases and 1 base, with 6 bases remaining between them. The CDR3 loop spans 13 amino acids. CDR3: CASSTGSYNEQFF. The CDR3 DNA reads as TGTGCCAGCAGCACAGGGTCCTACAATGAGCAGTTCTTC.

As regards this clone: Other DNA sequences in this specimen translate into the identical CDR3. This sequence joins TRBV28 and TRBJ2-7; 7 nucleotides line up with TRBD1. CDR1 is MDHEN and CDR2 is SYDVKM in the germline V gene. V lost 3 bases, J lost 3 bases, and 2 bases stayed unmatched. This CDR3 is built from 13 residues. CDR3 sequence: CASSLSGGYEQYF. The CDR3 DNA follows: TGTGCCAGCAGTTTGTCAGGGGGCTACGAGCAGTACTTC.

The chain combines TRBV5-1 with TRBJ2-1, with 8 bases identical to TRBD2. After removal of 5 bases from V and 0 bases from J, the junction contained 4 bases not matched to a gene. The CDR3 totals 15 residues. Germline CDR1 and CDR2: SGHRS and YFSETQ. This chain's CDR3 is CASRLSGSSYNEQFF. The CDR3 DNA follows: TGCGCCAGCAGGCTCAGCGGGAGCTCCTACAATGAGCAGTTCTTC.

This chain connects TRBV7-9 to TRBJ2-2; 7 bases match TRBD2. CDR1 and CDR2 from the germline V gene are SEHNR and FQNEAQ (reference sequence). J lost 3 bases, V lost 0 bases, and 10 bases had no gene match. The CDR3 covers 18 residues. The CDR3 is CASSLAIKRGEDTGELFF. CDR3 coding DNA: TGTGCCAGCAGCTTAGCGATCAAGCGGGGAGAGGACACCGGGGAGCTGTTTTTT.

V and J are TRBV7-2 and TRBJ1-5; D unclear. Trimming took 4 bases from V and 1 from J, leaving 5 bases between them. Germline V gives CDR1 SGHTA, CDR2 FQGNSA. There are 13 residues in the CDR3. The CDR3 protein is CASSSQSNQPQHF. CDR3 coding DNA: TGTGCCAGCAGCTCCCAGAGCAATCAGCCCCAGCATTTT.

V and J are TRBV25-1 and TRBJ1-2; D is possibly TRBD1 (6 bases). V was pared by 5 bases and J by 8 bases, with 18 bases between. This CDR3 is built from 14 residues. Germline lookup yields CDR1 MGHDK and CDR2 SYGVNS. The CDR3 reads CASSRWGRAWGYTF. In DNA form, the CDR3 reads TGTGCCAGCAGTAGGTGGGGGCGCGCCTGGGGCTACACCTTC.

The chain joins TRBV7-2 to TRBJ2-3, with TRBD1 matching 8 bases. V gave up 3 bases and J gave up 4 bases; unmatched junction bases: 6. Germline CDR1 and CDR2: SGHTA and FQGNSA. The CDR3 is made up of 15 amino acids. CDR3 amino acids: CASSLGSGGPDTQYF. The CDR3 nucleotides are TGTGCCAGCAGCTTGGGATCAGGGGGCCCAGATACGCAGTATTTT.

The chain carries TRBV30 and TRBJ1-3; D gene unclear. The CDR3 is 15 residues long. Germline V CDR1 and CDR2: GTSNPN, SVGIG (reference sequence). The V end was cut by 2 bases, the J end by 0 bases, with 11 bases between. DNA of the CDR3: TGTGCCTGGAGTCCCCCAGTCCTCTCTGGAAACACCATATATTTT. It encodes CAWSPPVLSGNTIYF.

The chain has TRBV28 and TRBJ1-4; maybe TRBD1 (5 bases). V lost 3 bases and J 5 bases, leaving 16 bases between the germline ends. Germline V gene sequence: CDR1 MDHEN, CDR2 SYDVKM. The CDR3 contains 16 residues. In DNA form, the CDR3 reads TGTGCCAGCAGTTTTAGGGGCCCGGCTGGGAATGAAAAACTGTTTTTT. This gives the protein CASSFRGPAGNEKLFF.

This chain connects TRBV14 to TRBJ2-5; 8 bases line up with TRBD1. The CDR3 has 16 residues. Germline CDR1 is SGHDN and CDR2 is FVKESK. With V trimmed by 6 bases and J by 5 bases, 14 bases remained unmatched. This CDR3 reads CASSPFDRGPWETQYF. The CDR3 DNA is TGTGCCAGCAGTCCCTTCGACAGGGGCCCCTGGGAGACCCAGTACTTC.

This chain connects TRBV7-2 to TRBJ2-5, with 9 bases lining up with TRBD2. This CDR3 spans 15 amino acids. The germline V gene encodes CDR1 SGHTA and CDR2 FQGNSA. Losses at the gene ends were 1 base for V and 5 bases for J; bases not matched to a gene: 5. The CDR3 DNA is TGTGCCAGCAGCTTAGTGTTGCGGGAGGGGGAGACCCAGTACTTC. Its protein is CASSLVLREGETQYF.

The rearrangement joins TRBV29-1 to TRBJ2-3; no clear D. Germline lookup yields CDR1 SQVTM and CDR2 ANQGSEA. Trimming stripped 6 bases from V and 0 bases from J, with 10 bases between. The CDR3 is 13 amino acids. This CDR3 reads CSVGGPSTDTQYF. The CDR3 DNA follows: TGCAGCGTGGGTGGGCCTAGCACAGATACGCAGTATTTT.

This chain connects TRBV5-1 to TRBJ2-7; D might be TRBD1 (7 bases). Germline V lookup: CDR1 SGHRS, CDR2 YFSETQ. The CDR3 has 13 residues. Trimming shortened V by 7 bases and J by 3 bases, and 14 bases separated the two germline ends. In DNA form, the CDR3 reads TGCGCCAGCCAGGGGGGAAACAGCTACGAGCAGTACTTC. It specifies CASQGGNSYEQYF.

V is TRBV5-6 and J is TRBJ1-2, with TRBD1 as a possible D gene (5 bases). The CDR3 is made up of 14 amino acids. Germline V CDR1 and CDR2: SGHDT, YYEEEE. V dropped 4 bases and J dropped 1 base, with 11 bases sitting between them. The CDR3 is CASSRLTVNYGYTF. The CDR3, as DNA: TGTGCCAGCAGCAGACTGACAGTTAACTATGGCTACACCTTC.

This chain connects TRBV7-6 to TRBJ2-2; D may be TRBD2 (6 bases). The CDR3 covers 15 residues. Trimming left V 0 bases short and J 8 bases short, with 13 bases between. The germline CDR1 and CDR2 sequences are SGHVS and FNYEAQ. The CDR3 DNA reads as TGTGCCAGCAGCTTAGCAACGGGAGTGGCTGGGGAGCTGTTTTTT. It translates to CASSLATGVAGELFF. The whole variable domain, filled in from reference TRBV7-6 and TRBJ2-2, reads GAGVSQSPRYKVTKRGQDVALRCDPISGHVSLYWYRQALGQGPEFLTYFNYEAQQDKSGLPNDRFSAERPEGSISTLTIQRTEQRDSAMYRCASSLATGVAGELFFGEGSRLTVL.

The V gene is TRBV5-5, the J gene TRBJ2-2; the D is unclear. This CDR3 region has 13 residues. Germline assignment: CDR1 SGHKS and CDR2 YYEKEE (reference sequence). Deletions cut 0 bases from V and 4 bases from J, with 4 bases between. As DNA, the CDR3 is TGTGCCAGCAGCTTGGTCGGCACCGGGGAGCTGTTTTTT. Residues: CASSLVGTGELFF.

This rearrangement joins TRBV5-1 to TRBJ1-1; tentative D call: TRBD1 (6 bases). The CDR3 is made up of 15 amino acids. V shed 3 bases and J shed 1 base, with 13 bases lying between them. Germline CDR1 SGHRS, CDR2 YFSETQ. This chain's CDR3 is CASSSNRAPNTEAFF. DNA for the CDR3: TGCGCCAGCAGCTCCAACAGGGCACCGAACACTGAAGCTTTCTTT. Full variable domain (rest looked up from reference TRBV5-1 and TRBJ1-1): KAGVTQTPRYLIKTRGQQVTLSCSPISGHRSVSWYQQTPGQGLQFLFEYFSETQRNKGNFPGRFSGRQFSNSRSEMNVSTLELGDSALYLCASSSNRAPNTEAFFGQGTRLTVV.

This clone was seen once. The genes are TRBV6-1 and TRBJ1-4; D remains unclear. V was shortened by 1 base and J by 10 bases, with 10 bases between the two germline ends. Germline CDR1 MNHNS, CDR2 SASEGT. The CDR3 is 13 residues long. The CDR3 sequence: CASSEGSLGKLFF. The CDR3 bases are TGTGCCAGCAGTGAAGGTAGCCTCGGAAAACTGTTTTTT.